This TCR beta chain was identified during a study of T cell responses to AZD1222 COVID-19 vaccine. Study-wide results and limits: Baseline seropositivity characterized only six AZD1222 recipients. Increases in Spike-specific TCR breadth and depth were seen after two AZD1222 doses.

Assay used: immunoSEQ multiplex PCR; TCRdb lists only in-frame clones, some missing. Of approximately 85,000 clones in the sample, less than 90% were seen once. Germline assignment: CDR1 SGHRS and CDR2 YFSETQ. Trimming at V came to 0 bases and at J to 6 bases, leaving 7 bases not matched to a gene. This CDR3 contains 15 residues. This clone was seen a single time. The target antigen is unknown. The sample here was peripheral blood, taken on day 0 of AZD1222 vaccination. This TCR was sampled from an adult in good health. V and J are TRBV5-1 and TRBJ2-5; 8 nucleotides agree with TRBD1. CDR3 coding DNA: TGCGCCAGCAGCTTGGACGGACAGGGTGGGAAGACCCAGTACTTC. This encodes CASSLDGQGGKTQYF.